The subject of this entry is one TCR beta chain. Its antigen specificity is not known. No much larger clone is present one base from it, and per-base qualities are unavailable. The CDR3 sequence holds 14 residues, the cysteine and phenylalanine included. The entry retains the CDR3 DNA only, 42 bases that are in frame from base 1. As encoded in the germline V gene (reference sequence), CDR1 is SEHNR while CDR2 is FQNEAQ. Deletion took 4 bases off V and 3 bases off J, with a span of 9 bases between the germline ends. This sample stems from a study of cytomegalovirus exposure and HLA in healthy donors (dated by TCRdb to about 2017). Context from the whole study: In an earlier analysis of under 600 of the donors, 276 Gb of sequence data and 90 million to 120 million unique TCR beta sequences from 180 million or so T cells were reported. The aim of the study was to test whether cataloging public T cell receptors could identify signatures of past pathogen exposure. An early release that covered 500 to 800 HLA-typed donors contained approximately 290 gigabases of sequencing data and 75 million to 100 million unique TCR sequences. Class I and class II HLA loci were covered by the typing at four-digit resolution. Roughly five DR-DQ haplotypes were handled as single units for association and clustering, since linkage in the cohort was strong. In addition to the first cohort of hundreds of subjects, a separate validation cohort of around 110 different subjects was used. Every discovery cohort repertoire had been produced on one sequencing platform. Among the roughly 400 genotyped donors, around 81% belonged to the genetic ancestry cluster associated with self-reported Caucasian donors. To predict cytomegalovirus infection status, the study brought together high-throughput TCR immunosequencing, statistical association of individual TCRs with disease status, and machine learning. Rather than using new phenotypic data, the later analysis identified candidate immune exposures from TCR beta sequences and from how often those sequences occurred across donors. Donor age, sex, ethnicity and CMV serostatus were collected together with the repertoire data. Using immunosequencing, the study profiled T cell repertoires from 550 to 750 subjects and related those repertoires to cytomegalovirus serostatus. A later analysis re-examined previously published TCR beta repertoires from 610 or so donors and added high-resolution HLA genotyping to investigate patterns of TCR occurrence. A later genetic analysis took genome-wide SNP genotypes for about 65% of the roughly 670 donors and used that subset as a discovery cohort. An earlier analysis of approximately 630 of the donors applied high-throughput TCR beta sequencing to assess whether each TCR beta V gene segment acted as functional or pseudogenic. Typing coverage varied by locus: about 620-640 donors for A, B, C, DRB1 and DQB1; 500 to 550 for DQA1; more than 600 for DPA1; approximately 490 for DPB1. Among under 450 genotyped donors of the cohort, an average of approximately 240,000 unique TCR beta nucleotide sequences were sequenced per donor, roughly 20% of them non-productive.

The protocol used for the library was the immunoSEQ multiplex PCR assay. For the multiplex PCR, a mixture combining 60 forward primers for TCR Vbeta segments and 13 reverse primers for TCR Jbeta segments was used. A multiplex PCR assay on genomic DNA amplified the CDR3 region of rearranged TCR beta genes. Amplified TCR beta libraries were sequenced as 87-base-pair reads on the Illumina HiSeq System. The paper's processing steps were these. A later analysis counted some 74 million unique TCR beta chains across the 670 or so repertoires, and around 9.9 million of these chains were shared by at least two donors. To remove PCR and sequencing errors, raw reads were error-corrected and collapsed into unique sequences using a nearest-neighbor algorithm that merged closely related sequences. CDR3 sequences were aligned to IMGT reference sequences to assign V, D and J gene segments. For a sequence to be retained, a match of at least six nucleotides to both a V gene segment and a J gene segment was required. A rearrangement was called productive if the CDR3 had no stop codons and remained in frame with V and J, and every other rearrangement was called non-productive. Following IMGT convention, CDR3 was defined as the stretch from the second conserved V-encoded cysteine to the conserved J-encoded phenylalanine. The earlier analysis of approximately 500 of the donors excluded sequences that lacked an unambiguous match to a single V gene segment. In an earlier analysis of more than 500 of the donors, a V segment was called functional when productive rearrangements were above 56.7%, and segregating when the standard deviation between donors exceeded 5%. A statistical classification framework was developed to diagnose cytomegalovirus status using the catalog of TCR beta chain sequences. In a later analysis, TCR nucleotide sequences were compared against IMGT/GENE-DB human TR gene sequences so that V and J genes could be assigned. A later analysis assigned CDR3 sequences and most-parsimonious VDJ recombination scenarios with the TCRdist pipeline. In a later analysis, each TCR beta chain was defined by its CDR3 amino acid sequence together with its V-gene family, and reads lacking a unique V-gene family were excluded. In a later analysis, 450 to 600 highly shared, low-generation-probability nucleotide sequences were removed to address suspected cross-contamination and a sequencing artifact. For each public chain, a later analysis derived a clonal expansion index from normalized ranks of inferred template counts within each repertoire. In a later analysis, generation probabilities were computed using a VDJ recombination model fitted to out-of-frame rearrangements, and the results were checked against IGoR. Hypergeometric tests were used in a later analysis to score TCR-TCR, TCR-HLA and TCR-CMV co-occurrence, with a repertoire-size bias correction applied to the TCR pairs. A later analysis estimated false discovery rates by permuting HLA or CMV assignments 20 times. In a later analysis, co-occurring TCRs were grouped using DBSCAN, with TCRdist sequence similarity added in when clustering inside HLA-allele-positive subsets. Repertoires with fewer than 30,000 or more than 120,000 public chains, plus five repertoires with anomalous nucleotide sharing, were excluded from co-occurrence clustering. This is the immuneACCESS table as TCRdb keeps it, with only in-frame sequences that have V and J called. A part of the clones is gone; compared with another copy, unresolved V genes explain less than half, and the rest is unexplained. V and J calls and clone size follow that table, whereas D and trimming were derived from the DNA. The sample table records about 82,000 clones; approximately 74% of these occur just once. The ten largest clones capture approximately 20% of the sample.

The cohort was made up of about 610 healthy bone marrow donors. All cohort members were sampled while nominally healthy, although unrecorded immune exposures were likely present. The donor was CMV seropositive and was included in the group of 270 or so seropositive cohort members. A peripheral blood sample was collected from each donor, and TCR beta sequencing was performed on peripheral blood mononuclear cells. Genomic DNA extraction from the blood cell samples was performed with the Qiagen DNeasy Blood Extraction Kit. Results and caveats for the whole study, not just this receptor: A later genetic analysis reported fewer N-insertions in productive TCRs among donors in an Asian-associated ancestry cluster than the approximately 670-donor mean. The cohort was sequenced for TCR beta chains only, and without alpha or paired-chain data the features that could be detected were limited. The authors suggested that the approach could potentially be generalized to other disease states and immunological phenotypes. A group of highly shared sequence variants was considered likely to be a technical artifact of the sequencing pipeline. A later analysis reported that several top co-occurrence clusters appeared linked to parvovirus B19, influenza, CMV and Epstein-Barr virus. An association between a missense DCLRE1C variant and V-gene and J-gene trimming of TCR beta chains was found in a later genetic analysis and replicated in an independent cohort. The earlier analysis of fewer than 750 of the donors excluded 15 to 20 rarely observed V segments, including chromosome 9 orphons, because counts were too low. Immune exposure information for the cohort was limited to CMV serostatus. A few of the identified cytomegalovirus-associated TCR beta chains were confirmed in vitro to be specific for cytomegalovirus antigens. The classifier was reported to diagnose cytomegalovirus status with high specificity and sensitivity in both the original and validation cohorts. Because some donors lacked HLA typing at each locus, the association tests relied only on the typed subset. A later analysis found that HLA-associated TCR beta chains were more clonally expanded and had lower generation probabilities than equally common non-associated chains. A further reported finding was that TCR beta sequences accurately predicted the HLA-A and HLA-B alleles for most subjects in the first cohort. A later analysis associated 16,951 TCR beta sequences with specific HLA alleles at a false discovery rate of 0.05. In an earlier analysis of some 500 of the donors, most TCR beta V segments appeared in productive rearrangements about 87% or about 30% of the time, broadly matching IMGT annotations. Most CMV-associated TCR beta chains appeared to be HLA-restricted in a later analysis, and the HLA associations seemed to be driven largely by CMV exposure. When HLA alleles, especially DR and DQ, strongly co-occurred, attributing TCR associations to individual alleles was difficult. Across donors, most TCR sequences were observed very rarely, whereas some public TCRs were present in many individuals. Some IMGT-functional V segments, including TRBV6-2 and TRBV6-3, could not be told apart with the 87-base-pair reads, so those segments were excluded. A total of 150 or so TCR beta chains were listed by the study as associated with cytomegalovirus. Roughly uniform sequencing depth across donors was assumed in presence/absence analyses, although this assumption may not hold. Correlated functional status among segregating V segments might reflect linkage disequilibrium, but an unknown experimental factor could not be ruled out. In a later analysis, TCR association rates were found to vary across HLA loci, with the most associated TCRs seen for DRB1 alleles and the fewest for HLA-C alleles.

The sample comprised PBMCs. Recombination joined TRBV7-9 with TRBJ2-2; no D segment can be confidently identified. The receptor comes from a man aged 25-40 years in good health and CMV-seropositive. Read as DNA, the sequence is TGTGCCAGCAGCTCCCTCTCAGACACCGGGGAGCTGTTTTTT. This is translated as CASSSLSDTGELFF.